The 14 T cell receptor beta chains presented below share a single source sample, sequenced in a study of T cell responses to AZD1222 COVID-19 vaccine. Produced via immunoSEQ multiplex PCR; TCRdb's table is partial and in-frame only. Of about 120,000 clones listed, about 89% were seen once; the top ten hold 5% to 6%. Sample: peripheral blood, taken on day 0 of AZD1222 vaccination. The receptors stem from an adult in good health.

The chain couples TRBV13 to TRBJ1-2; tentative D call: TRBD1 (5 bases). Germline V gene lookup returns CDR1 PRHDT and CDR2 FYEKMQ (reference sequence). The CDR3 contains 14 residues. The V end lost 4 bases, the J end lost 8 bases, and 17 bases lay between the germline ends. The CDR3 DNA follows: TGTGCCAGCAGCTCTCAAACGGGGCTTGGGGGCTACACCTTC. Protein product: CASSSQTGLGGYTF.

This rearrangement joins TRBV5-1 to TRBJ1-2; 10 positions agree with TRBD1. This CDR3 has 17 residues. Losses at the gene ends were 4 bases for V and 0 bases for J; bases not matched to a gene: 9. CDR1 SGHRS and CDR2 YFSETQ come from the germline V gene. The CDR3 sequence: CASSLRQGAMANYGYTF. In DNA form, the CDR3 reads TGCGCCAGCAGCCTGCGACAGGGGGCGATGGCTAACTATGGCTACACCTTC.

The count of this clone is one. The rearrangement links TRBV27 to TRBJ1-2, with a tentative D call TRBD1 (5 bases). V lost 8 bases to trimming and J lost 7 bases, with 11 bases between them. Germline CDR1 and CDR2: MNHEY and SMNVEV (reference sequence). The CDR3 runs 11 residues. CDR3 DNA sequence: TGTGCCAGCGTTGGGGGACGTGGCTACACCTTC. Its translation: CASVGGRGYTF.

The gene calls are TRBV12-3 or TRBV12-4 and TRBJ1-2; no clear D gene. This CDR3 spans 11 amino acids. V lost 3 bases and J 6 bases, leaving 5 bases between the germline ends. CDR3 sequence (DNA): TGTGCCAGCAGTTTCGGGGATGGCTACACCTTC. It is translated as CASSFGDGYTF.

The rearrangement uses TRBV30 and TRBJ1-5; tentatively, D is TRBD1 (5 bases). CDR3 length: 14 residues. V was shortened by 0 bases and J by 4 bases, with 10 bases between the two germline ends. Germline V gene lookup returns CDR1 GTSNPN and CDR2 SVGIG (reference sequence). CDR3 sequence reads: CAWSVTGGNQPQHF. The CDR3 DNA reads TGTGCCTGGAGTGTAACCGGGGGTAATCAGCCCCAGCATTTT.

The chain employs TRBV30 and TRBJ2-5; 8 positions match TRBD1. Germline CDR1 is GTSNPN and CDR2 is SVGIG (reference sequence). This CDR3 spans 14 amino acids. V lost 5 bases to trimming and J lost 1 base; unmatched junction nucleotides: 6. CDR3 region: CAWYRQGSQETQYF. CDR3 nucleotides: TGTGCCTGGTATCGACAGGGGAGCCAAGAGACCCAGTACTTC.

This chain joins TRBV27 and TRBJ2-7; 8 bases map to TRBD2. Germline CDR1 and CDR2: MNHEY and SMNVEV (reference sequence). V shed 2 bases and J 7 bases; nucleotides not matched to a gene: 1. CDR3 length equals 12 residues. CDR3 loop: CASSLPGGEQYF. CDR3 coding DNA: TGTGCCAGCAGTTTACCGGGAGGGGAGCAGTACTTC.

The rearrangement uses TRBV7-3 and TRBJ1-4, with no clear D. V was trimmed by 4 bases and J by 5 bases, leaving 17 bases between them. Germline CDR1 SGHTA, CDR2 FQGTGA. The CDR3 length is 16 residues. The CDR3 sequence is CASSSKDGQENEKLFF. As DNA, the CDR3 is TGTGCCAGCAGCTCCAAAGACGGGCAAGAAAATGAAAAACTGTTTTTT.

This clone was seen once. The V and J genes are TRBV27 and TRBJ2-3; the D gene is possibly TRBD1 (5 bases). Germline-derived CDR1 and CDR2 are MNHEY and SMNVEV (reference sequence). V dropped 0 bases and J dropped 0 bases, with 16 bases sitting between them. The CDR3 has 18 residues. DNA for the CDR3: TGTGCCAGCAGTTTATCGGTACAGGCAATAACTAGCACAGATACGCAGTATTTT. It encodes CASSLSVQAITSTDTQYF.

This clone was seen more than once but under ten times. The chain uses TRBV7-6 and TRBJ2-3; no clear D gene. Germline V gene lookup returns CDR1 SGHVS and CDR2 FNYEAQ. V was pared by 4 bases and J by 4 bases, with 12 bases between. The CDR3 contains 14 residues. The CDR3 region has the DNA TGTGCCAGCAGCTACCTAATCACCCCAGATACGCAGTATTTT. Protein product: CASSYLITPDTQYF.

The rearrangement joins TRBV2 to TRBJ2-1; 9 bases line up with TRBD2. Germline assignment: CDR1 SNHLY and CDR2 FYNNEI. The CDR3 covers 16 residues. V was pared by 6 bases and J by 8 bases, with 14 bases of the junction left unmatched. CDR3 amino acids: CASRDESGRYSDEQFF. The CDR3 DNA is TGTGCCAGCAGAGACGAGAGCGGGAGGTATTCGGATGAGCAGTTCTTC.

The rearrangement links TRBV28 to TRBJ2-7; tentative D call: TRBD2 (6 bases). This CDR3 has 15 amino acids. Germline CDR1 reads MDHEN; CDR2 reads SYDVKM. V was shortened by 3 bases and J by 1 base, with 13 bases between the two germline ends. The CDR3 reads CASSLTERVSYEQYF. In DNA form, the CDR3 reads TGTGCCAGCAGTTTGACAGAGCGGGTTTCCTACGAGCAGTACTTC.

CDR3 nucleotide sequence: TGTGCCAGCAGCGACAGCCTTATAACACAGGGGTCAGATACGCAGTATTTT. It is translated as CASSDSLITQGSDTQYF. The genes are TRBV9 and TRBJ2-3; TRBD1 matches 7 bases. This CDR3 is built from 17 residues. Unmatched junction bases numbered 14, after V lost 3 bases and J lost 4 bases. Per the germline V gene, CDR1 is SGDLS and CDR2 is YYNGEE.

This clone has only one observation. V gene TRBV6-5 combines with J gene TRBJ2-1, with TRBD2 matching 11 bases. The CDR3 is 15 amino acids. Germline V gene sequence: CDR1 MNHEY, CDR2 SVGAGI. J lost 5 bases, V lost 2 bases, and 2 bases had no gene match. This chain's CDR3 is CASSYRLAGHNEQFF. CDR3 coding DNA: TGTGCCAGCAGTTACCGACTAGCGGGGCACAATGAGCAGTTCTTC.